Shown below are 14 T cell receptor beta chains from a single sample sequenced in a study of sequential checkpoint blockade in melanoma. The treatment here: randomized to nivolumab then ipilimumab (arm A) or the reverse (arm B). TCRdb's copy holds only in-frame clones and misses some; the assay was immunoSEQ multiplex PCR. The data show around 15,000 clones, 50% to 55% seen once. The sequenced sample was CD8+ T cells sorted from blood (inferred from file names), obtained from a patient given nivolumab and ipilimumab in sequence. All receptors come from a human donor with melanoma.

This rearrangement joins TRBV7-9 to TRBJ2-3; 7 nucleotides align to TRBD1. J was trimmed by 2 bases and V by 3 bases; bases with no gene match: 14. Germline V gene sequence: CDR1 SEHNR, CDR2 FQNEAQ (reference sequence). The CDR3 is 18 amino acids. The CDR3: CASSFSATDRLDTDTQYF. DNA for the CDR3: TGTGCCAGCAGCTTTTCCGCAACGGACAGGTTAGACACAGATACGCAGTATTTT.

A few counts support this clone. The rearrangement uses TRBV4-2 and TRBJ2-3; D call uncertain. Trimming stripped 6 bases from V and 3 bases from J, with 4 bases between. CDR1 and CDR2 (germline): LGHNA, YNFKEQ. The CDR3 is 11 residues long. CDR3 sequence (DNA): TGTGCCAGCAGGGAGACAGATACGCAGTATTTT. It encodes CASRETDTQYF.

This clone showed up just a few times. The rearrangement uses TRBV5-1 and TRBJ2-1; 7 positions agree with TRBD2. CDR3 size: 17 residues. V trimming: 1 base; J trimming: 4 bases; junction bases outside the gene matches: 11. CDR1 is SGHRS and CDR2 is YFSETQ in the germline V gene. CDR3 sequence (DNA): TGCGCCAGCAGCTTGACTGGCGGGAGAGACCATTACAATGAGCAGTTCTTC. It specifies CASSLTGGRDHYNEQFF.

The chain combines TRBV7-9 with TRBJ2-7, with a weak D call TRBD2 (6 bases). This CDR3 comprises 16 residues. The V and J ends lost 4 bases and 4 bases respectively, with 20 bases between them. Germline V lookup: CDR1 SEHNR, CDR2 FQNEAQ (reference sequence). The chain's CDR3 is CASSSGPWRGEYEQYF. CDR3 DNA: TGTGCCAGCAGCTCCGGGCCGTGGAGGGGAGAATACGAGCAGTACTTC.

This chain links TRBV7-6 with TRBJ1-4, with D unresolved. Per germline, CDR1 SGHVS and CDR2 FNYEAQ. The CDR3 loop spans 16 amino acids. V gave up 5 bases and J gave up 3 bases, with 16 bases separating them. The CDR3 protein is CASSMGGGMANEKLFF. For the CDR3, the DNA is TGTGCCAGCAGCATGGGAGGCGGAATGGCTAATGAAAAACTGTTTTTT. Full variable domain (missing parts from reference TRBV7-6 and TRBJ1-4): GAGVSQSPRYKVTKRGQDVALRCDPISGHVSLYWYRQALGQGPEFLTYFNYEAQQDKSGLPNDRFSAERPEGSISTLTIQRTEQRDSAMYRCASSMGGGMANEKLFFGSGTQLSVL.

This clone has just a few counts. In DNA, the CDR3 is TGTGCCAGCAGTGCGTCTAGCGGAAGTTTACCCTACGAGCAGTACTTC. It specifies CASSASSGSLPYEQYF. The chain is built from TRBV27 and TRBJ2-7; TRBD2 aligns across 7 bases. Germline-derived CDR1 and CDR2 are MNHEY and SMNVEV (reference sequence). V lost 5 bases to trimming and J lost 2 bases; unmatched junction nucleotides: 12. The CDR3 covers 16 residues.

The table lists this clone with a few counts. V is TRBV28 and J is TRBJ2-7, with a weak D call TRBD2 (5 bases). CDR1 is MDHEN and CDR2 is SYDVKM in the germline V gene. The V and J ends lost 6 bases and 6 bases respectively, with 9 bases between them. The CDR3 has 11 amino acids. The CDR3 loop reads CASSLRGEQYF. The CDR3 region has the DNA TGTGCCAGCAGCCTACGGGGCGAGCAGTACTTC.

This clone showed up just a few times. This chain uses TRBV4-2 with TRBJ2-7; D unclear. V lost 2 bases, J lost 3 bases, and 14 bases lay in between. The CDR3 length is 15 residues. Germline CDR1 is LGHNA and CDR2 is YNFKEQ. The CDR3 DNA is TGTGCCAGCAGCCAACTCCCCAGTATACGCTACGAGCAGTACTTC. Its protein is CASSQLPSIRYEQYF.

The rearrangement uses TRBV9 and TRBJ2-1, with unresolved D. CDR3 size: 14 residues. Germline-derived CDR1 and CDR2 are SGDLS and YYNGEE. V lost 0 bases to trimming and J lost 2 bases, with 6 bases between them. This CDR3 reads CASSVVAAYNEQFF. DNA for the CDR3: TGTGCCAGCAGCGTAGTGGCCGCCTACAATGAGCAGTTCTTC.

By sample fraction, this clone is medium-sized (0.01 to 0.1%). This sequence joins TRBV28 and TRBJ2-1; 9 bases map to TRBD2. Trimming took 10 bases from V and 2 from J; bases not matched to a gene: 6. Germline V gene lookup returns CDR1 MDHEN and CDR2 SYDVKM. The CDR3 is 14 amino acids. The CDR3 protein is CATQPSGAYNEQFF. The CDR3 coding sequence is TGTGCCACCCAACCTAGCGGGGCCTACAATGAGCAGTTCTTC.

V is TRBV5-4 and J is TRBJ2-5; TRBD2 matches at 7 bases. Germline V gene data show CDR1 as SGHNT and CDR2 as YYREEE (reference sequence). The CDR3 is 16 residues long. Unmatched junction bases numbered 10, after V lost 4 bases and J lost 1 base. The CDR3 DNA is TGTGCCAGCAGCCGTAACTGGGACTACCGCCAAGAGACCCAGTACTTC. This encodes CASSRNWDYRQETQYF.

The CDR3 region is CASSLVLGEQGATGELFF. The CDR3 nucleotides read TGTGCCAGCAGCTTAGTTCTAGGGGAGCAGGGGGCCACCGGGGAGCTGTTTTTT. The V gene is TRBV7-6, the J gene TRBJ2-2; the match to TRBD1 covers 8 bases. Germline V CDR1 and CDR2: SGHVS, FNYEAQ. There are 18 residues in the CDR3. Trimming at V came to 1 base and at J to 4 bases, leaving 11 bases not matched to a gene.

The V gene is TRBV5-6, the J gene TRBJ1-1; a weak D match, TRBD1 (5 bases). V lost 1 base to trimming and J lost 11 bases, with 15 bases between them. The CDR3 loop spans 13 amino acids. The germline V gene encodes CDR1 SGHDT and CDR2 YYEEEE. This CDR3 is CASSLLAGSNAFF. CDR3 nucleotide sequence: TGTGCCAGCAGCTTGCTCGCAGGGTCGAATGCTTTCTTT.

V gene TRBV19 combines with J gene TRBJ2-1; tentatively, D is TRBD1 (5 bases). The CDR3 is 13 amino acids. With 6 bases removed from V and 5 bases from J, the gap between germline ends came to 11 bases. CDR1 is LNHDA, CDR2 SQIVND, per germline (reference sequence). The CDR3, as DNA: TGTGCCAGTAGCCCAGGGTCTGACAATGAGCAGTTCTTC. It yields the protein CASSPGSDNEQFF.